A single TCR beta chain is shown here with its context. The data were taken from a study of blood T cell repertoires in COVID-19. Study-wide context: From the United States, Italy and Spain came samples of acute and convalescent COVID-19.

Looked up from germline, CDR1 is MGHDK and CDR2 is SYGVNS. V was trimmed by 1 base and J by 0 bases, leaving 16 bases between them. The CDR3 has 18 amino acids. Per the original methods: Quantification of nucleated cells was approximated via reference gene primer amplification. The table came from immunoSEQ multiplex PCR; TCRdb's copy has only in-frame clones and leaves some out. D and trimming come from the DNA, and the V and J calls and clone size come from that table. The data show 26,000 or so clones, around 92% seen once. Sequenced sample: peripheral blood. This clonotype was sampled from a human donor in a cohort sampled during active COVID-19. The chain combines TRBV25-1 with TRBJ1-3, with no clear D. CDR3 sequence: CASSESVIVSSSGNTIYF. The DNA for the CDR3 is TGTGCCAGCAGTGAATCCGTGATCGTATCCAGCTCTGGAAACACCATATATTTT.